The 8 T cell receptor beta chains given below trace back to one sample, sequenced in a study of post-analysis software for immune sequencing data. Study-wide findings and caveats: In patients, TRBV5-6, TRBV5-1 and TRBV20-1 belonged to five or six TRBV segments found more frequently than in controls.

These receptors are not linked to any known antigen. Built from TCR beta cDNA, the libraries had unique molecular identifiers in them. TCRdb re-analysed the PCR reads in MiXCR, keeping a single row per CDR3 protein. The data contain roughly 620,000 distinct CDR3 sequences, about 44% of them singletons. The specimen was blood. These receptors all come from a girl aged 10 to 17 with multiple sclerosis.

The chain uses TRBV3-1 and TRBJ2-1; 7 bases are a match to TRBD2. The CDR3 loop spans 15 amino acids. Germline V gene lookup returns CDR1 LGHDT and CDR2 YNNKEL (reference sequence). The trim removed 4 bases at V and 4 bases at J, leaving 7 bases unmatched. For the CDR3, the DNA is TGTGCCAGCAGCCGCGGACTAGGCCTTTACAATGAGCAGTTCTTC. It is translated as CASSRGLGLYNEQFF.

This chain links TRBV4-2 with TRBJ2-3; 10 nucleotides match TRBD2. The germline V gene has CDR1 LGHNA and CDR2 YNFKEQ. The CDR3 sequence is 15 residues long. V shed 7 bases, J shed 4 bases, and the junction held 8 bases outside the gene matches. In nucleotides, the CDR3 is TGTGCCAGCACTCAAGCTAGCGGGAGTTCAGATACGCAGTATTTT. Residues: CASTQASGSSDTQYF.

The table lists this clonotype with a count of one. The rearrangement uses TRBV7-9 and TRBJ2-5; maybe TRBD2 (5 bases). The DNA end is more similar to TRBJ2-7, so the J call may be wrong. Germline V lookup: CDR1 SEHNR, CDR2 FQNEAQ (reference sequence). This CDR3 is built from 15 residues. CDR3 amino acids: CASSLRRAKPYEQYF. Here the CDR3 DNA reads TGTGCCAGCAGCTTAAGGCGGGCCAAACCTTACGAGCAGTACTTC.

As for this clonotype: This may stem from a read error, because a much larger clone lies one nucleotide away. This chain connects TRBV24-1 to TRBJ2-1, with a possible D match to TRBD1 (5 bases). V gave up 5 bases and J gave up 9 bases, with 13 bases separating them. In germline, CDR1 is KGHDR, CDR2 SFDVKD. The CDR3 runs to 13 residues. CDR3 region: CATSGPQGSEQFF. The CDR3 coding sequence is TGTGCCACCAGTGGACCCCAGGGCAGTGAGCAGTTCTTC.

A few counts support this clonotype. The chain uses TRBV3-1 and TRBJ2-1, with a weak D call TRBD1 (5 bases). V lost 2 bases, J lost 2 bases, and 7 bases lay in between. Germline lookup yields CDR1 LGHDT and CDR2 YNNKEL (reference sequence). This CDR3 is 14 amino acids long. CDR3 amino acids: CASSQPGPYNEQFF. The CDR3 DNA reads as TGTGCCAGCAGCCAACCAGGGCCCTACAATGAGCAGTTCTTC.

The J gene is TRBJ2-7, the V gene TRBV29-1, with D possibly matching TRBD2 (6 bases). Trimming stripped 6 bases from V and 0 bases from J, with 15 bases between. Germline V gene sequence: CDR1 SQVTM, CDR2 ANQGSEA. This CDR3 has 14 amino acids. The CDR3 protein is CSVSDGGSSYEQYF. The CDR3 bases are TGCAGCGTATCGGACGGGGGAAGCTCCTACGAGCAGTACTTC.

The chain recombines TRBV29-1 with TRBJ1-2; 7 positions match TRBD1. Looked up from germline, CDR1 is SQVTM and CDR2 is ANQGSEA. Trimming cost V 6 bases and J 4 bases; bases outside gene matches: 5. The CDR3 spans 12 residues. CDR3 sequence: CSVDREGYGYTF. The CDR3 DNA follows: TGCAGCGTAGACAGGGAGGGCTATGGCTACACCTTC.

The genes are TRBV6-6 and TRBJ2-5; 8 bases agree with TRBD2. With 2 bases clipped from V and 11 bases from J, the junction kept 13 bases outside the gene matches. CDR3 size: 15 residues. Germline V gives CDR1 MNHNY, CDR2 SVGAGI (reference sequence). DNA of the CDR3: TGTGCCAGCAGTTACGGCGCGGGAGGTAGGAATGAGCAGTACTTC. Translated: CASSYGAGGRNEQYF.